The clone carrying this T cell receptor beta chain occurred many times. Antigen specificity is unknown. The sample belongs to a study of neurological immune-mediated disorders. Whole-study findings and limits: The most TCR clonal expansion was seen in HTLV-1-associated myelopathy, whereas the least was seen in multiple sclerosis, below the level in healthy controls. Private repertoires in all groups were suggested by the finding that expanded clones across subjects shared no CDR3 amino acid sequences.

The unsorted libraries originated from 2 million PBMCs that had been stored at -80 C. Template-switch 5'RACE cDNA synthesis added a 10-nucleotide unique molecular identifier. MiXCR was run by TCRdb on the 5' RACE reads, yielding one entry per CDR3 protein. Seen here are 80,000 or so distinct CDR3 sequences, about 9.7% observed once, and the top ten hold about 1.8%. CDR1 is LNHNV and CDR2 is YYDKDF in the germline V gene (reference sequence). Trimming left V 0 bases short and J 3 bases short, with 12 bases between. This CDR3 spans 17 amino acids. The sequenced sample was PBMCs. The TCR was taken from a man in his fifties or sixties in good health. The V call is TRBV15, the J call TRBJ1-6; possibly TRBD1 for D (5 bases). CDR3 in DNA: TGTGCCACCAGCAGAGATCAGGGCCAAAACTATAATTCACCCCTCCACTTT. Residues: CATSRDQGQNYNSPLHF. The full variable domain, in which reference TRBV15 and TRBJ1-6 provide the parts outside the CDR3, is DAMVIQNPRYQVTQFGKPVTLSCSQTLNHNVMYWYQQKSSQAPKLLFHYYDKDFNNEADTPDNFQSRRPNTSFCFLDIRSPGLGDTAMYLCATSRDQGQNYNSPLHFGNGTRLTVT.